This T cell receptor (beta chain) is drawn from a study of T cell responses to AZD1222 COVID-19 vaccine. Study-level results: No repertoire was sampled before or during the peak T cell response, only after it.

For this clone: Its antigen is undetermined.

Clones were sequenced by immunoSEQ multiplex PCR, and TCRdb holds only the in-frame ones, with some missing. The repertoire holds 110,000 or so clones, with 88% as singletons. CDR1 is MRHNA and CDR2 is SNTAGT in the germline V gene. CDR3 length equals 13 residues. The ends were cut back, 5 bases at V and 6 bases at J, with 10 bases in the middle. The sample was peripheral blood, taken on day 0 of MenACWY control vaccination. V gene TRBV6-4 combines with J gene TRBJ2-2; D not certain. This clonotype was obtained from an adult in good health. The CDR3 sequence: CASSTELSGELFF. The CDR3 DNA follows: TGTGCCAGCAGTACCGAACTATCCGGGGAGCTGTTTTTT.